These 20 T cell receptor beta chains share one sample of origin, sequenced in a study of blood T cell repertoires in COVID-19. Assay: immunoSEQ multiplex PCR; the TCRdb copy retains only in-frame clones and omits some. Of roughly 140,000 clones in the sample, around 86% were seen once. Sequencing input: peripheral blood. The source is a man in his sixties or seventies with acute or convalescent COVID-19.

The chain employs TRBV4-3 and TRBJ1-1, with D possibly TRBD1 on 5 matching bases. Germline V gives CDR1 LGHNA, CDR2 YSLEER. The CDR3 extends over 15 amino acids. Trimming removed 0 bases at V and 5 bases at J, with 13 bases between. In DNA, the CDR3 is TGCGCCAGCAGCCAAGATTCGTCGGGGGTGACTGAAGCTTTCTTT. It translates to CASSQDSSGVTEAFF.

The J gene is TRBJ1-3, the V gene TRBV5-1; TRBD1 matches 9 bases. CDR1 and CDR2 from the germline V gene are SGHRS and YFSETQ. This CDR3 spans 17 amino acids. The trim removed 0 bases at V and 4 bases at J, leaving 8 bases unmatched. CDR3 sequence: CASSLVGTGFPGNTIYF. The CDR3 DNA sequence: TGCGCCAGCAGCTTGGTGGGGACAGGGTTTCCAGGAAACACCATATATTTT.

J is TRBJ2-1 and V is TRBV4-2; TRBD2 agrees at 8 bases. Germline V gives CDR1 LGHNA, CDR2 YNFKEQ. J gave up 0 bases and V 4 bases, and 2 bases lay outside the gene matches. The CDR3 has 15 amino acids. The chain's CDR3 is CASSLLADSYNEQFF. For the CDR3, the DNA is TGTGCCAGCAGCCTACTAGCGGACTCCTACAATGAGCAGTTCTTC.

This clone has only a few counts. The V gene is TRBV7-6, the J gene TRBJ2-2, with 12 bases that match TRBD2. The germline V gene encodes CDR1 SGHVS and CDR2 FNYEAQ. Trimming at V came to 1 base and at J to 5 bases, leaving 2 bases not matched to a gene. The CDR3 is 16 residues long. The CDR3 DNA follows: TGTGCCAGCAGCTTAGGACTAGCGGGAGATACCGGGGAGCTGTTTTTT. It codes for CASSLGLAGDTGELFF.

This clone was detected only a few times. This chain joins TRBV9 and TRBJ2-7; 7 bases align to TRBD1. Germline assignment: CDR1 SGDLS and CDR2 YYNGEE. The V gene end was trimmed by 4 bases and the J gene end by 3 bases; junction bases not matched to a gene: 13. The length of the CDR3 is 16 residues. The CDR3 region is CASSSRTGVPLYEQYF. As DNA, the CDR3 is TGTGCCAGCAGCTCAAGGACAGGTGTTCCCCTCTACGAGCAGTACTTC.

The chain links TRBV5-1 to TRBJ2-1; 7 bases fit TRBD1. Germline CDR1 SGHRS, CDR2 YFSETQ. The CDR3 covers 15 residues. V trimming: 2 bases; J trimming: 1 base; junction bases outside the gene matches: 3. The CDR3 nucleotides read TGCGCCAGCAGCTTAGGGGGCGGGTCCTACAATGAGCAGTTCTTC. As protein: CASSLGGGSYNEQFF.

Here the CDR3 reads CASSQPRAGNTEAFF. DNA for the CDR3: TGTGCCAGCAGCCAGCCGAGGGCTGGGAACACTGAAGCTTTCTTT. The V call is TRBV3-1 (or the pseudogene TRBV3-2), the J call TRBJ1-1; D is uncertain. V lost 3 bases to trimming and J lost 1 base, with 12 bases between them. Germline assignment: CDR1 LGHDT and CDR2 YNNKEL (reference sequence). CDR3 length: 15 amino acids.

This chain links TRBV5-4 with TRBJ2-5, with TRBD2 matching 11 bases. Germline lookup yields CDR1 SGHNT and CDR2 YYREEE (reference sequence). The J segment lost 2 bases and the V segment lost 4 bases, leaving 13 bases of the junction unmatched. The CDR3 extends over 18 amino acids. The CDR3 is CASSRKGLAGGQQETQYF. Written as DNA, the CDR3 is TGTGCCAGCAGCCGGAAGGGGTTAGCGGGAGGGCAGCAAGAGACCCAGTACTTC.

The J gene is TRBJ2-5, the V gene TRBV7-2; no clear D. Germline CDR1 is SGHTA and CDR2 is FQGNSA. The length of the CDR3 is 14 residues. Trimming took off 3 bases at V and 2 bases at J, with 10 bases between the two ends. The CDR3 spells CASSFYRVQETQYF. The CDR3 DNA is TGTGCCAGCAGCTTTTACCGCGTACAAGAGACCCAGTACTTC. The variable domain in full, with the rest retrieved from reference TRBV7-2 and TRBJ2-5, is GAGVSQSPSNKVTEKGKDVELRCDPISGHTALYWYRQSLGQGLEFLIYFQGNSAPDKSGLPSDRFSAERTGGSVSTLTIQRTQQEDSAVYLCASSFYRVQETQYFGPGTRLLVL.

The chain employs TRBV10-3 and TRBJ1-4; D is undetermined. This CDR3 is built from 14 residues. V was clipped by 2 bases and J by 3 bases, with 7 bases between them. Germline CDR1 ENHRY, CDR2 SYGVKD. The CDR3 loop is CAISEGRSNEKLFF. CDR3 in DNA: TGTGCCATCAGTGAGGGCCGATCTAATGAAAAACTGTTTTTT.

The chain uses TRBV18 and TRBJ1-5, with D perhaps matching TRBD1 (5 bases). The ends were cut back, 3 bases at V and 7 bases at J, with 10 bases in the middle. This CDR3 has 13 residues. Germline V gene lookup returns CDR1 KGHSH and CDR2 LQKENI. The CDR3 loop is CASSPQGSQPQHF. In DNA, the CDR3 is TGTGCCAGCTCACCCCAGGGCTCCCAGCCCCAGCATTTT.

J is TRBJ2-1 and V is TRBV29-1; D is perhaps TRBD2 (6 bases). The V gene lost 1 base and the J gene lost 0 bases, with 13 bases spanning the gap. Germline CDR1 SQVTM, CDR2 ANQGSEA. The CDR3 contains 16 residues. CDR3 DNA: TGCAGCGTTGAAGGAGGCGGGAACCTCTCCTACAATGAGCAGTTCTTC. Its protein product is CSVEGGGNLSYNEQFF.

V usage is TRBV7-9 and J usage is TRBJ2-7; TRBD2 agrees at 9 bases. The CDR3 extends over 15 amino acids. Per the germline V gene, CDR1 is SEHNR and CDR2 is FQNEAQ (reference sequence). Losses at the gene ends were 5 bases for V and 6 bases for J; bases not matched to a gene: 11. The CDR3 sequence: CASSPLSSGNGEQYF. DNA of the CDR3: TGTGCCAGCAGCCCCCTTTCTAGCGGGAACGGCGAGCAGTACTTC. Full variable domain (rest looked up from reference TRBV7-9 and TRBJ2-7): DTGVSQNPRHKITKRGQNVTFRCDPISEHNRLYWYRQTLGQGPEFLTYFQNEAQLEKSRLLSDRFSAERPKGSFSTLEIQRTEQGDSAMYLCASSPLSSGNGEQYFGPGTRLTVT.

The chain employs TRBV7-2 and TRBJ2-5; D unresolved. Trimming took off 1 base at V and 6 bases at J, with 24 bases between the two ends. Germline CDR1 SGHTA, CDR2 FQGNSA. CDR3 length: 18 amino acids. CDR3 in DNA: TGTGCCAGCAGCTTAGATCCCCCTTCGCGGTCCCTCCCGAAGACCCAGTACTTC. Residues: CASSLDPPSRSLPKTQYF.

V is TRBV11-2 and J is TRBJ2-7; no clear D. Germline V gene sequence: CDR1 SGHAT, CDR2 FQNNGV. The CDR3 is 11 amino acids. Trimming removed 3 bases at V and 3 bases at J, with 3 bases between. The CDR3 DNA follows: TGTGCCAGCAGCTTCCACTACGAGCAGTACTTC. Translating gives CASSFHYEQYF.

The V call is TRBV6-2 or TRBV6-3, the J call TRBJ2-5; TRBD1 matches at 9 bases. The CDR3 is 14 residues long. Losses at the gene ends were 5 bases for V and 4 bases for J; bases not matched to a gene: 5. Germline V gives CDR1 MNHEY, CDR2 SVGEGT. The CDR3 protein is CASSHGQGIETQYF. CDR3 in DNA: TGTGCCAGCAGTCACGGACAGGGGATAGAGACCCAGTACTTC.

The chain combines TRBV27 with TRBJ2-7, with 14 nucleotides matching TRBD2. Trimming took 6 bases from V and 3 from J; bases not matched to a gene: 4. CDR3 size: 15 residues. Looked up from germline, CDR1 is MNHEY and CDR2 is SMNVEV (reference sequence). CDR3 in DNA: TGTGCCAGCAGGGGACTAGCGGGAGTTCTCTACGAGCAGTACTTC. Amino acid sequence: CASRGLAGVLYEQYF.

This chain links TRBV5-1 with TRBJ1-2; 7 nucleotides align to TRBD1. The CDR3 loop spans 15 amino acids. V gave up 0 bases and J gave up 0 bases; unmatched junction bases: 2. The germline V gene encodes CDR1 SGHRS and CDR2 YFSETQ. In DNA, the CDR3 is TGCGCCAGCAGCTTGGGGGACAGTCCTAACTATGGCTACACCTTC. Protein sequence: CASSLGDSPNYGYTF.

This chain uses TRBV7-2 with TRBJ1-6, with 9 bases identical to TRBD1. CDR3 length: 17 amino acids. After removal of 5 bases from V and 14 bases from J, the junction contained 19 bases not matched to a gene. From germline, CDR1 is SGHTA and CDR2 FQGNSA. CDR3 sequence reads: CASSNYPGGQGWRALHF. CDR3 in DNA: TGTGCCAGCAGCAACTACCCGGGGGGACAGGGATGGCGGGCCCTCCACTTT. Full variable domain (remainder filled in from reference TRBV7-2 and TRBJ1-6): GAGVSQSPSNKVTEKGKDVELRCDPISGHTALYWYRQSLGQGLEFLIYFQGNSAPDKSGLPSDRFSAERTGGSVSTLTIQRTQQEDSAVYLCASSNYPGGQGWRALHFGNGTRLTVT.

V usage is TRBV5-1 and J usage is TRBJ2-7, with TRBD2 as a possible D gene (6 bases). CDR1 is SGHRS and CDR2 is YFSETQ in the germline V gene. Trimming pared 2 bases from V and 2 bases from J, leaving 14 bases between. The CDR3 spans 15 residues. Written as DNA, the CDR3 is TGCGCCAGCAGCTTTTCCGGGACTTCCACCTACGAGCAGTACTTC. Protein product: CASSFSGTSTYEQYF.